A single TCR beta chain is shown here with its context. What it binds is unknown. An end of the junction does not agree with germline; a read error may underlie this. TCRdb recomputed calls from the reads with MiXCR, one row per CDR3 protein. The sample lists roughly 500,000 distinct CDR3 sequences; over 9% were seen once. The sample originates from a study of T cell repertoires in cytomegalovirus infection. Study as a whole: Based on public TCR beta signatures, there were indications of CMV infection and of a matching HLA type.

Broader study findings: Totalled public TCR beta family frequency picked out people who carried CMV plus the relevant HLA. The response measured ex vivo was dominated by TCR beta clonotypes (HLA-C-restricted and CMV-specific).

The clonotype comes from a human donor in good health (CMV status not recorded). Some clones in this sample may be carry-over from other donors' samples. The sequencing sample was made of PBMCs.

The CDR3: CASKGNTEALF. The CDR3 nucleotides are TGTGCCAGCAAGGGCAACACTGAAGCTTTGTTT. The chain combines TRBV28 with TRBJ1-1, with D unresolved. Germline CDR1 reads MDHEN; CDR2 reads SYDVKM. The CDR3 covers 11 residues.